The 7 T cell receptor beta chains below all came from one sample that was sequenced in a study of T-cell reconstitution after alpha-beta-depleted transplantation in children. Unique molecular identifiers were used in preparing the TCRbeta library. TCRdb independently ran MiXCR on the PCR reads; one entry per CDR3 protein. The sample holds some 500,000 distinct CDR3 sequences, 18% seen once. Sequences were derived from PBMCs from the stem cell graft donor, sampled from the stem cell graft. These receptors all stem from a human donor who donated a stem cell graft to a child with acute lymphoblastic leukemia.

The V and J genes are TRBV20-1 and TRBJ1-1; D gene ambiguous. CDR3 size: 12 residues. The V end lost 2 bases, the J end lost 0 bases, and 4 bases lay between the germline ends. The germline V gene has CDR1 DFQATT and CDR2 SNEGSKA (reference sequence). CDR3 nucleotides: TGCAGTGCTAGAACCATGAACACTGAAGCTTTCTTT. Translating it yields CSARTMNTEAFF.

This clonotype was seen only a few times. This rearrangement joins TRBV5-1 to TRBJ2-7; TRBD2 might be the D (6 bases). CDR1 and CDR2 (germline): SGHRS, YFSETQ. V gave up 4 bases and J gave up 5 bases, with 16 bases separating them. The CDR3 is 14 residues long. CDR3 coding DNA: TGCGCCAGCAGCCCACCCCTTAGCGGCAACGAGCAGTACTTC. Its translation: CASSPPLSGNEQYF.

The CDR3 DNA reads as TGTGCCAGCAGCCAATCCCCGGCGGGTAGGTTCTCTGGGGCCAACGTCCTGACTTTC. Translating gives CASSQSPAGRFSGANVLTF. The rearrangement links TRBV16 to TRBJ2-6; D perhaps matches TRBD2 (5 bases). This CDR3 has 19 residues. V lost 0 bases and J lost 0, with 15 bases in between. Germline assignment: CDR1 KGHSY and CDR2 FQNENV.

The chain recombines TRBV5-5 with TRBJ2-1; 11 nucleotides match TRBD2. From germline, CDR1 is SGHKS and CDR2 YYEKEE (reference sequence). With 2 bases clipped from V and 6 bases from J, the junction kept 10 bases outside the gene matches. The CDR3 totals 17 residues. The CDR3 DNA sequence: TGTGCCAGCAGCTTTGGGATAGCGGGAGGGTTATTCAATGAGCAGTTCTTC. It encodes CASSFGIAGGLFNEQFF. The full variable domain, completed using reference TRBV5-5 and TRBJ2-1, is DAGVTQSPTHLIKTRGQQVTLRCSPISGHKSVSWYQQVLGQGPQFIFQYYEKEERGRGNFPDRFSARQFPNYSSELNVNALLLGDSALYLCASSFGIAGGLFNEQFFGPGTRLTVL.

The chain carries TRBV20-1 and TRBJ1-2, with D unresolved. The CDR3 covers 12 residues. Deletions cut 0 bases from V and 5 bases from J, with 7 bases between. Germline V gene lookup returns CDR1 DFQATT and CDR2 SNEGSKA (reference sequence). The CDR3 here is CSARDSPYGYTF. CDR3 nucleotides: TGCAGTGCTAGAGATAGCCCATATGGCTACACCTTC.

This clonotype turned up a few times. The chain couples TRBV5-1 to TRBJ2-7; D could derive from TRBD1 or TRBD2 (5 bases each). The CDR3 is made up of 15 amino acids. The V gene's germline CDR1 is SGHRS and CDR2 YFSETQ. The V end lost 2 bases, the J end lost 1 base, and 13 bases lay between the germline ends. This CDR3 is CASSFGTGFSYEQYF. In nucleotides, the CDR3 is TGCGCCAGCAGCTTTGGGACCGGCTTTTCCTACGAGCAGTACTTC.

This chain connects TRBV9 to TRBJ2-3, with D possibly being TRBD2 (6 bases). Looked up from germline, CDR1 is SGDLS and CDR2 is YYNGEE. Trimming removed 3 bases from V and 8 bases from J, with 13 bases in between. This CDR3 is 13 amino acids long. The CDR3 DNA is TGTGCCAGCAGCGGGCGGCAGCGGGTTACGCAGTATTTT. It yields the protein CASSGRQRVTQYF.